Shown below are 18 T cell receptor beta chains from a single sample sequenced in a study of CD8+ T cells in alopecia areata. cDNA prepared by RNA extraction and subsequent reverse transcription served as the template for sequencing. Measured with immunoSEQ multiplex PCR; TCRdb has only the in-frame clones, and not every one. Of approximately 180,000 clones detected, around 60% appear once; the ten largest clones hold roughly 14%. Sequencing used CD4+ T cells sorted from blood, obtained at week 0. The source is a human donor with alopecia areata.

This sequence joins TRBV7-9 and TRBJ2-5; D unclear. Trimming took off 6 bases at V and 2 bases at J, with 4 bases between the two ends. The CDR3 extends over 11 amino acids. The germline V gene has CDR1 SEHNR and CDR2 FQNEAQ (reference sequence). This chain's CDR3 is CASRVQETQYF. CDR3 nucleotide sequence: TGTGCCAGCAGAGTACAAGAGACCCAGTACTTC.

This chain links TRBV29-1 with TRBJ2-6; D ambiguous. The V end lost 4 bases, the J end lost 0 bases, and 4 bases lay between the germline ends. CDR3 length: 13 amino acids. Germline CDR1 SQVTM, CDR2 ANQGSEA. The CDR3 sequence: CSVGISGANVLTF. The CDR3 DNA sequence: TGCAGCGTTGGAATCTCTGGGGCCAACGTCCTGACTTTC.

The J gene is TRBJ1-5, the V gene TRBV19, with 8 positions matching TRBD1. Germline V gene sequence: CDR1 LNHDA, CDR2 SQIVND (reference sequence). V lost 6 bases to trimming and J lost 6 bases; unmatched junction nucleotides: 10. CDR3 length equals 15 residues. CDR3 bases: TGTGCCAGTAGGGAGGACAGGGCGGTAGGTCAGCCCCAGCATTTT. As protein: CASREDRAVGQPQHF.

This chain connects TRBV7-9 to TRBJ2-5; D is unclear. The CDR3 has 13 amino acids. Germline CDR1 and CDR2: SEHNR and FQNEAQ (reference sequence). The CDR3 is CAEKGPLGETQYF. The CDR3 DNA is TGTGCTGAGAAAGGGCCCCTTGGGGAGACCCAGTACTTC.

This clone has just a few counts. V is TRBV15 and J is TRBJ2-7, with TRBD2 as a possible D gene (6 bases). The V end lost 0 bases, the J end lost 1 base, and 13 bases lay between the germline ends. This CDR3 has 16 residues. Germline CDR1 LNHNV, CDR2 YYDKDF (reference sequence). CDR3 nucleotide sequence: TGTGCCACCAGCAGAGACGCTGCGGGGACGTCCTACGAGCAGTACTTC. This sequence encodes CATSRDAAGTSYEQYF.

The V gene is TRBV2, the J gene TRBJ2-5; 10 bases are shared with TRBD1. Germline assignment: CDR1 SNHLY and CDR2 FYNNEI. With V trimmed by 3 bases and J by 5 bases, 6 bases remained unmatched. This CDR3 is built from 15 residues. DNA of the CDR3: TGTGCCAGCAGTGATAACCGGGACAGGGGTGAGACCCAGTACTTC. Translated, it gives CASSDNRDRGETQYF. The full variable domain, its missing parts supplied by reference TRBV2 and TRBJ2-5, is EPEVTQTPSHQVTQMGQEVILRCVPISNHLYFYWYRQILGQKVEFLVSFYNNEISEKSEIFDDQFSVERPDGSNFTLKIRSTKLEDSAMYFCASSDNRDRGETQYFGPGTRLLVL.

The DNA of the CDR3 is TGCGCCAGCAGCTTGAACGGACTCCAAGAGACCCAGTACTTC. Its protein product is CASSLNGLQETQYF. This chain uses TRBV5-1 with TRBJ2-5; D perhaps matches TRBD2 (5 bases). Germline V gene lookup returns CDR1 SGHRS and CDR2 YFSETQ. Trimming cost V 1 base and J 1 base, with 8 bases left between them. The CDR3 contains 14 residues.

This clone was detected a few times. The genes are TRBV30 and TRBJ2-1; no clear D. Germline CDR1 is GTSNPN and CDR2 is SVGIG (reference sequence). V was shortened by 3 bases and J by 2 bases, with 11 bases between the two germline ends. The CDR3 contains 14 residues. CDR3 nucleotides: TGTGCCTGGAGATTGGGCAACCCCTACAATGAGCAGTTCTTC. Translating it yields CAWRLGNPYNEQFF.

V is TRBV2 and J is TRBJ1-2; D call uncertain. The CDR3 sequence is 8 residues long. Germline V gene data show CDR1 as SNHLY and CDR2 as FYNNEI. V lost 8 bases and J 7 bases, leaving 2 bases between the germline ends. CDR3 nucleotide sequence: TGTGCCAGCTCTGGCTACACCTTC. It translates to CASSGYTF.

This clone was detected a few times. This CDR3 is CASSLFIAETQYF. The CDR3 DNA reads as TGTGCCAGCAGCTTATTTATCGCAGAGACCCAGTACTTC. The J gene is TRBJ2-5, the V gene TRBV7-8; D not certain. The CDR3 contains 13 residues. V was trimmed by 2 bases and J by 4 bases, leaving 8 bases between them. Per the germline V gene, CDR1 is SGHVS and CDR2 is FQNEAQ.

The chain carries TRBV6-5 and TRBJ2-7; TRBD2 agrees at 9 bases. After removal of 5 bases from V and 5 bases from J, the junction contained 7 bases not matched to a gene. The CDR3 runs to 14 residues. The germline CDR1 and CDR2 sequences are MNHEY and SVGAGI. In DNA, the CDR3 is TGTGCCAGCAGTCTCCTCGTAGCGGGGGACGAGCAGTACTTC. Translation: CASSLLVAGDEQYF.

In its sample, this clone was seen a few times. The CDR3 coding sequence is TGTGCCTGTCAACGGTGGAGCTACGAGCAGTACTTC. Translating gives CACQRWSYEQYF. This rearrangement joins TRBV30 to TRBJ2-7; unclear D gene. The CDR3 spans 12 residues. Trimming shortened V by 6 bases and J by 3 bases, and 12 bases separated the two germline ends. Germline V CDR1 and CDR2: GTSNPN, SVGIG (reference sequence).

This clone appeared once. The V gene is TRBV7-9, the J gene TRBJ2-5; no firm D call. The DNA matches TRBJ2-7 better at its end, which makes the J call doubtful. Germline values: CDR1 SEHNR, CDR2 FQNEAQ (reference sequence). The CDR3 is 14 residues long. CDR3 DNA: TGTGCCAGCCATCGACCCGGATCCTCCTACGAGCAGTACTTC. It translates to CASHRPGSSYEQYF.

In the case of this clone: One end of the junction does not line up with germline, which may come from a read error. This chain uses TRBV5-1 with TRBJ2-6, with 11 positions matching TRBD1. This CDR3 spans 15 amino acids. Germline CDR1 and CDR2: SGHRS and YFSETQ. Written as DNA, the CDR3 is TGCGCCAGCAGTCAGCCGGGACAGGGGGTCAACGTCCTGACTTTC. Translating it yields CASSQPGQGVNVLTF.

V and J are TRBV29-1 and TRBJ1-1, with TRBD1 as a possible D gene (6 bases). This CDR3 spans 11 amino acids. Per the germline V gene, CDR1 is SQVTM and CDR2 is ANQGSEA. The CDR3 DNA reads as TGCGGGGGGGCCGCGGTTACTGAAGCTTTCTTT. Residues: CGGAAVTEAFF.

This clone turned up a few times. This chain uses TRBV5-1 with TRBJ1-6, with a tentative D call TRBD1 (5 bases). V lost 4 bases and J lost 7, with 21 bases in between. Per germline, CDR1 SGHRS and CDR2 YFSETQ. This CDR3 is 17 amino acids long. CDR3 amino acids: CASSDNDGAGYNSPLHF. The CDR3 DNA sequence: TGCGCCAGCAGCGATAACGACGGGGCAGGTTACAATTCACCCCTCCACTTT.

The rearrangement uses TRBV5-4 and TRBJ2-5; D is perhaps TRBD2 (5 bases). The CDR3 is made up of 14 amino acids. Trimming cost V 4 bases and J 0 bases, with 10 bases left between them. From germline, CDR1 is SGHNT and CDR2 YYREEE (reference sequence). This CDR3 is CASSAMRDQETQYF. The CDR3 nucleotides read TGTGCCAGCAGCGCCATGAGGGACCAAGAGACCCAGTACTTC.

J is TRBJ1-6 and V is TRBV27, with TRBD1 identical over 8 bases. The trim removed 5 bases at V and 6 bases at J, leaving 15 bases unmatched. Germline assignment: CDR1 MNHEY and CDR2 SMNVEV (reference sequence). CDR3 length equals 18 residues. The CDR3, as DNA: TGTGCCAGCAGTCCCAGGACAGGGCCAAGAACCTCTAATTCACCCCTCCACTTT. Its translation is CASSPRTGPRTSNSPLHF.